Listed below are T cell receptor beta chains from one sample, sequenced in a study of blood T cell repertoires in COVID-19. Sequencing used immunoSEQ multiplex PCR; TCRdb keeps in-frame clones, though not all of them. The table records roughly 150,000 clones, 80% to 90% of them present only once. Material for sequencing was peripheral blood. The receptors were sampled from a woman aged 40-49 years with acute or convalescent COVID-19. The CDR3 runs from the conserved cysteine through the conserved F or W. Fields, in order: clone size, D gene, CDR3 length, V gene, J gene, CDR3 DNA, CDR3 protein. The D gene is left open where the match is weak. The size of a clone is reported for some rows only, either as once, few or many, or as a class for expanded clones.

NA	NA	15	TRBV6-5	TRBJ1-2	TGTGCCAGCAGTTACTCTGACCTGGTGAGGGATGGCTACACCTTC	CASSYSDLVRDGYTF
NA	NA	18	TRBV13	TRBJ1-1	TGTGCCAGCAGCCAAGACGTCGTGGTGGGGCAATCGAACACTGAAGCTTTCTTT	CASSQDVVVGQSNTEAFF
NA	TRBD2	15	TRBV11-2	TRBJ2-7	TGTGCCAGCAGCTTAGATTGGACACTAGCGGCCGAGCAGTACTTC	CASSLDWTLAAEQYF
NA	NA	15	TRBV28	TRBJ1-2	TGTGCCAGCAGTTTGTCCCAGGGTCCCTCTTATGGCTACACCTTC	CASSLSQGPSYGYTF
NA	TRBD2	13	TRBV30	TRBJ2-5	TGTGCCTGGAAGGCTAGCGGCCAAGAGACCCAGTACTTC	CAWKASGQETQYF
NA	TRBD2	16	TRBV24-1	TRBJ2-7	TGTGCCACCAGTGATTCCGGGGTAGCGGGGGGCTACGAGCAGTACTTC	CATSDSGVAGGYEQYF
NA	NA	12	TRBV6-1	TRBJ1-6	TGTGCCAGCAGTGAATCTCTTTCACCCCTCCACTTT	CASSESLSPLHF
NA	TRBD2	17	TRBV5-1	TRBJ2-1	TGCGCCAGCAGCTTGGCCGGAACTAGCGGGAGTTTGAATGAGCAGTTCTTC	CASSLAGTSGSLNEQFF
few	NA	14	TRBV12-5	TRBJ2-4	TGTGCTAGTGGTTCCAACCCGGGACTAAACATTCAGTACTTC	CASGSNPGLNIQYF
NA	NA	13	TRBV3-1/TRBV3-2	TRBJ1-1	TGTGCCAGCAGCCAAGACCGGAACACTGAAGCTTTCTTT	CASSQDRNTEAFF
NA	NA	15	TRBV3-1/TRBV3-2	TRBJ2-7	TGTGCCAGCAGCCAAGCTCCCAGCGGAACCTACGAGCAGTACTTC	CASSQAPSGTYEQYF
few	TRBD1	13	TRBV6-5	TRBJ2-7	TGTGCCACCCGACAGGGGGCTTTGTACGAGCAGTACTTC	CATRQGALYEQYF
NA	TRBD1	14	TRBV27	TRBJ2-7	TGTGCCAGCAGTTCGGACAGGACTTCCTACGAGCAGTACTTC	CASSSDRTSYEQYF
NA	NA	13	TRBV5-1	TRBJ2-1	TGCGCCAGCAGATGGGGCCCGGGCAATGAGCAGTTCTTC	CASRWGPGNEQFF
NA	TRBD2	17	TRBV5-1	TRBJ2-1	TGCGCCAGCAGCTTGATAAGCGGGGGGTCTTCTGGGAATGAGCAGTTCTTC	CASSLISGGSSGNEQFF
NA	NA	15	TRBV4-2	TRBJ2-7	TGTGCCAGCAGCCAAGATTGGAGCGGAACCTACGAGCAGTACTTC	CASSQDWSGTYEQYF
NA	TRBD1	12	TRBV28	TRBJ1-2	TGTGCCAGCAGACCACAGGGGTTTGGCTACACCTTC	CASRPQGFGYTF
NA	TRBD2	17	TRBV10-3	TRBJ2-1	TGTGCCATCAGTGAGCCCACTAGCGGGAGGGCCTACAATGAGCAGTTCTTC	CAISEPTSGRAYNEQFF
NA	NA	16	TRBV4-2	TRBJ2-6	TGTGCCAGCAGCCAAGATATCGCGTCTGGGGCCAACGTCCTGACTTTC	CASSQDIASGANVLTF
NA	NA	19	TRBV21-1	TRBJ2-2	TGTGCCAGCAGCAAACGCCAGACTAGCGGGAGAGGTGATTCAATCTATCTGTTTTTT	CASSKRQTSGRGDSIYLFF
few	TRBD1	15	TRBV9	TRBJ2-1	TGTGCCAGCAGCTCGACAGGGGATCCCTACAATGAGCAGTTCTTC	CASSSTGDPYNEQFF
NA	NA	15	TRBV19	TRBJ2-2	TGTGCCAGTAGTATTTGGGGGGGCGAAACCGGGGAGCTGTTTTTT	CASSIWGGETGELFF
NA	TRBD1	15	TRBV5-1	TRBJ1-1	TGCGCCAGCAGCCAGTCACAGGGGGCAGGCACTGAAGCTTTCTTT	CASSQSQGAGTEAFF
NA	NA	16	TRBV7-6	TRBJ1-3	TGTGCCAGCAGCCGTATATTCTCAGGGGAGCGAAACACCATATATTTT	CASSRIFSGERNTIYF
NA	TRBD2	16	TRBV5-1	TRBJ2-2	TGCGCCAGCAGCATCCTAGCGGGAGGGACAGCCGGGGAGCTGTTTTTT	CASSILAGGTAGELFF
NA	NA	16	TRBV19	TRBJ1-1	TGTGCCAGTAGTCCTCACCGCGGGGGCGGGAACACTGAAGCTTTCTTT	CASSPHRGGGNTEAFF